This T cell receptor (beta chain) was sequenced in a study of OX40 agonist ivuxolimab in advanced cancers. Study-wide results and caveats: At 0.1 to 3.0 mg/kg, CD4+ and CD8+ blood T cells expanded clonally by week 6.

Comments on this clone: Its antigen is not identified.

Per germline, CDR1 SGDLS and CDR2 YYNGEE. V lost 3 bases and J lost 0; bases outside the gene matches: 2. The CDR3 is made up of 15 amino acids. If patients had autoimmune disease history or systemic immunosuppression, they were excluded. Libraries were prepared by immunoSEQ multiplex PCR; TCRdb keeps only in-frame clonotypes and omits some of them. The sample records roughly 15,000 clones, 78% being singletons. This TCR was recovered from an adult with an advanced solid tumor such as melanoma, head and neck, liver or kidney cancer. This material consisted of CD4+ or CD8+ T cells sorted from blood, taken in a trial of the OX40 agonist ivuxolimab. The chain couples TRBV9 to TRBJ2-7, with 11 bases matching TRBD2. In DNA, the CDR3 is TGTGCCAGCAGCGAGGGACTAGCGGACTCCTACGAGCAGTACTTC. Protein sequence: CASSEGLADSYEQYF.